This TCR beta chain was retrieved from a study of T-cell reconstitution after alpha-beta-depleted transplantation in children. Whole-study results and caveats: Among T cells one year after transplant, newly produced cells accounted for most counts and diversity. Several patients had high TCRbeta diversity at day 60; it came from surviving recipient T cells and thymic progenitors.

This clonotype was detected ten times or more. Its antigen is not identified. Germline CDR1 and CDR2: SGHTS and YDEGEE. Trimming removed 4 bases from V and 4 bases from J; junction bases left unmatched: 5. The CDR3 is made up of 15 amino acids. Unique molecular identifiers were incorporated into the prepared TCRbeta library. MiXCR, run by TCRdb on the PCR reads, gives a single entry per CDR3 protein. The sample holds roughly 300,000 distinct CDR3 sequences; 11% are singletons and the top ten take about a quarter. Sequenced here: peripheral blood, sampled 180 days after TCRalphabeta/CD19-depleted stem cell transplant. This chain joins TRBV5-8 and TRBJ2-5, with TRBD2 matching over 12 bases. This TCR came from a male patient aged 2-10 years who had a stem cell transplant for chronic granulomatous disease, so the T cells may come from the graft donor. The CDR3 sequence is CASSRLAGVGETQYF. CDR3 bases: TGTGCCAGCAGCAGACTAGCGGGAGTTGGAGAGACCCAGTACTTC.